This T cell receptor (beta chain) was identified in a study of cytomegalovirus exposure and HLA in healthy donors. Whole-study findings and limits: The study labeled fewer than 200 TCR beta chains cytomegalovirus-associated. Researchers left out some V segments, among them TRBV6-2 and TRBV6-3, as indistinguishable. Across HLA loci, a later analysis found differing TCR association rates, with DRB1 most and HLA-C fewest. Reported performance of the classifier showed diagnosis of cytomegalovirus status with high specificity and sensitivity.

As for this clone: The antigen is not known.

With 60 Vbeta and 13 Jbeta primers, the PCR was carried out. This table comes from immunoSEQ multiplex PCR, and its TCRdb copy is limited to in-frame clones, with some not included. This sample yields about 160,000 clones, of which roughly 70% are seen a single time; 7.1% belongs to the top ten. V lost 6 bases to trimming and J lost 5 bases; unmatched junction nucleotides: 7. The CDR3 length is 14 residues. The germline V gene encodes CDR1 LNHDA and CDR2 SQIVND (reference sequence). The sequencing sample was made of PBMCs. V usage is TRBV19 and J usage is TRBJ1-5; 7 nucleotides line up with TRBD1. The source of this sequence is a man aged 35 to 55 in good health and CMV-seropositive. CDR3: CASRTGLGDQPQHF. CDR3 DNA sequence: TGTGCCAGTAGGACAGGGTTAGGCGATCAGCCCCAGCATTTT. The variable domain in full, with the rest retrieved from reference TRBV19 and TRBJ1-5, is DGGITQSPKYLFRKEGQNVTLSCEQNLNHDAMYWYRQDPGQGLRLIYYSQIVNDFQKGDIAEGYSVSREKKESFPLTVTSAQKNPTAFYLCASRTGLGDQPQHFGDGTRLSIL.